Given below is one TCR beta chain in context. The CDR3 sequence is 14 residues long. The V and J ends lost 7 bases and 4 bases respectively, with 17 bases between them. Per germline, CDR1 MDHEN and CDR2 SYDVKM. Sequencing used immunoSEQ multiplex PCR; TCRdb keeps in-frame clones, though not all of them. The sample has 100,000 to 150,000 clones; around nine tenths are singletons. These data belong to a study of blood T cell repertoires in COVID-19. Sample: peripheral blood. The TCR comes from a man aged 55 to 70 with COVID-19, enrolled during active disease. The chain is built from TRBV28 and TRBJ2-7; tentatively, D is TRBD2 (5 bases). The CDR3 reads CASKKVWETYEQYF. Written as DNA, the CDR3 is TGTGCCAGCAAGAAAGTGTGGGAGACTTACGAGCAGTACTTC.